Listed below are T cell receptor beta chains from one sample, sequenced in a study of relationships among human T cell subsets. TCRdb reprocessed the multiplex PCR reads with MiXCR, giving one entry per CDR3 protein. Seen here are roughly 13,000 distinct CDR3 sequences, around two thirds observed once, and the top ten hold 25% to 30%. Material for sequencing was CD4+ Th1 cells sorted from blood. The receptors come from a man aged 40-50 years in good health. CDR3s include the opening cysteine and the closing phenylalanine or tryptophan. The D gene is left open where the match is weak. Clone size is given for some rows only: seen once, a few or many times, or a class if the clone is expanded.

v_gene	j_gene	d_gene	abundance	CDR3aa	CDR3nt
TRBV12-3/TRBV12-4	TRBJ2-7	TRBD2	few	CASSSPTSGSYEQYF	TGTGCCAGCAGTTCGCCCACTAGCGGGAGCTACGAGCAGTACTTC
TRBV11-2	TRBJ2-1	TRBD1	.	CASSSLRDRAKFF	TGTGCCAGCAGCTCCCTCCGGGACAGGGCCAAATTCTTC
TRBV4-2	TRBJ2-7	TRBD1	once	CASSPLKGAHEQYF	TGTGCCAGCAGCCCCCTGAAGGGGGCCCACGAGCAGTACTTC
TRBV4-1	TRBJ2-3	.	.	CASSQDRGLVPDTQYF	TGCGCCAGCAGCCAAGATCGTGGCCTAGTCCCAGATACGCAGTATTTT
TRBV7-8	TRBJ2-1	.	.	CASSLVDWNNEQFF	TGTGCCAGCAGCTTAGTCGACTGGAACAATGAGCAGTTCTTC
TRBV29-1	TRBJ1-1	.	.	CSVESRGTEAFF	TGCAGCGTTGAGTCCCGAGGCACTGAAGCTTTCTTT
TRBV28	TRBJ2-5	TRBD1	.	CASSIPGTGGQETQYF	TGTGCCAGCAGTATACCTGGGACAGGGGGCCAAGAGACCCAGTACTTC
TRBV6-5	TRBJ2-7	.	.	CASSSLYEQYF	TGTGCCAGCAGCTCCCTTTACGAGCAGTACTTC
TRBV30	TRBJ1-1	.	few	CAWSVAGTEAFF	TGTGCCTGGAGTGTAGCGGGCACTGAAGCTTTCTTT
TRBV12-3/TRBV12-4	TRBJ1-2	.	once	CASSLVGSKSPGQRGYTF	TGTGCCAGCAGTTTAGTCGGGAGTAAGTCTCCGGGGCAACGTGGCTACACCTTC
TRBV5-1	TRBJ2-1	.	.	CASSLAPRDYNEQFF	TGCGCCAGCAGCTTGGCGCCAAGAGATTACAATGAGCAGTTCTTC
TRBV11-3	TRBJ2-5	.	.	CASSNAGLETQYF	TGTGCCAGCAGCAACGCAGGGTTAGAGACCCAGTACTTC
TRBV11-2	TRBJ2-1	TRBD1	.	CASSRGAGGNNEQFF	TGTGCCAGCAGCAGGGGGGCAGGGGGCAACAATGAGCAGTTCTTC
TRBV4-2	TRBJ1-5	.	.	CASSQEVGDQPQHF	TGTGCCAGCAGCCAAGAAGTGGGGGATCAGCCCCAGCATTTT
TRBV7-3	TRBJ2-3	.	once	CASSPGQLTDTQYF	TGTGCCAGCAGCCCCGGACAGCTCACAGATACGCAGTATTTT
TRBV2	TRBJ2-1	.	.	CASNVPRQFF	TGTGCCAGCAATGTCCCCCGGCAGTTCTTC
TRBV11-2	TRBJ2-3	.	.	CASSLGTGRTDTQYF	TGTGCCAGCAGCTTAGGGACCGGGCGCACAGATACGCAGTATTTT
TRBV24-1	TRBJ1-5	.	few	CATSDFGYSNQPQHF	TGTGCCACCAGTGATTTCGGATATAGCAATCAGCCCCAGCATTTT
TRBV30	TRBJ2-2	TRBD1	.	CASHRGSNTGELFF	TGTGCCTCGCACAGGGGATCGAACACCGGGGAGCTGTTTTTT
TRBV14	TRBJ2-1	TRBD1	few	CASSQTDRGRRNEQFF	TGTGCCAGCAGCCAGACTGACAGGGGGCGCAGGAATGAGCAGTTCTTC
TRBV28	TRBJ1-1	.	few	CAISESAGVNTEAFF	TGTGCCATCAGTGAGTCGGCAGGCGTGAACACTGAAGCTTTCTTT
TRBV28	TRBJ1-2	.	.	CAAVLSQGSGYTF	TGTGCAGCAGTCCTATCTCAGGGTTCGGGCTACACCTTC
TRBV6-6	TRBJ1-5	.	few	CASSSGFGQPQHF	TGTGCCAGCAGTTCCGGGTTCGGTCAGCCCCAGCATTTT
TRBV5-1	TRBJ2-7	.	.	CASSYSRVGYEQYF	TGCGCCAGCAGCTACTCCCGCGTCGGCTACGAGCAGTACTTC
TRBV18	TRBJ2-5	.	.	CASSDQETQYF	TGTGCCAGCTCAGATCAAGAGACCCAGTACTTC
TRBV28	TRBJ2-1	TRBD2	.	CASRLAGGEQFF	TGTGCCAGCAGACTAGCGGGAGGGGAGCAGTTCTTC
TRBV10-3	TRBJ1-1	.	.	CAISEAGEFGEAFF	TGTGCCATCAGTGAGGCAGGGGAGTTTGGTGAAGCTTTCTTT
TRBV20-1	TRBJ2-1	.	.	CSASALRYNEQFF	TGCAGTGCTAGTGCTCTGAGATACAATGAGCAGTTCTTC
TRBV5-1	TRBJ2-5	.	few	CASSGRETQYF	TGCGCCAGCAGCGGCAGAGAGACCCAGTACTTC
TRBV7-3	TRBJ2-1	TRBD2	.	CASSLTAGGPGNEQFF	TGTGCCAGCAGCTTAACGGCGGGGGGGCCGGGAAATGAGCAGTTCTTC
TRBV28	TRBJ2-7	TRBD2	.	CASSLSSGSYSEQYF	TGTGCCAGCAGTTTATCGAGCGGGAGTTATAGCGAGCAGTACTTC
TRBV20-1	TRBJ2-4	.	.	CSASGTKNIQYF	TGCAGTGCTTCCGGGACCAAAAACATTCAGTACTTC
TRBV14	TRBJ1-1	.	.	CASSQQFTGHTEAFF	TGTGCCAGCAGCCAGCAATTTACAGGACACACTGAAGCTTTCTTT
TRBV11-2	TRBJ2-3	TRBD2	few	CASSLGGGRVVDTQYF	TGTGCCAGCAGCTTAGGCGGCGGGAGAGTCGTGGATACGCAGTATTTT
TRBV7-9	TRBJ2-3	.	once	CASSVAVGTDTQYF	TGTGCCAGCAGCGTTGCGGTAGGGACAGATACGCAGTATTTT
TRBV28	TRBJ1-5	.	.	CASEVSGINQPQHF	TGTGCCAGCGAAGTGTCAGGGATCAATCAGCCCCAGCATTTT
TRBV28	TRBJ2-1	.	.	CASRDYTTYNEQFF	TGTGCCAGCAGGGACTACACAACCTACAATGAGCAGTTCTTC
TRBV12-3/TRBV12-4	TRBJ2-1	.	.	CASRYPWTNEQFF	TGTGCCAGCAGGTACCCCTGGACTAATGAGCAGTTCTTC
TRBV11-2	TRBJ2-7	TRBD1	.	CASSLGQGARYEQYF	TGTGCCAGCAGCTTAGGGCAGGGGGCGAGGTACGAGCAGTACTTC